Each of the 22 T cell receptor beta chains below was sequenced from the same sample in a study of blood T cell repertoires in COVID-19. TCRdb's copy holds only in-frame clones and misses some; the assay was immunoSEQ multiplex PCR. The data show roughly 240,000 clones, around four fifths seen once. Sequencing was done on a sample of peripheral blood. The receptor set was obtained from an elderly woman with acute or convalescent COVID-19.

This chain connects TRBV5-4 to TRBJ1-3; D may be TRBD1 (5 bases). V shed 7 bases and J shed 0 bases, with 11 bases lying between them. The CDR3 is made up of 14 amino acids. Germline V gene data show CDR1 as SGHNT and CDR2 as YYREEE (reference sequence). CDR3 amino acids: CASQTVNSGNTIYF. DNA of the CDR3: TGTGCCAGCCAGACAGTGAACTCTGGAAACACCATATATTTT.

The chain has TRBV7-3 and TRBJ2-2; D ambiguous. CDR3 length: 13 residues. Germline CDR1 is SGHTA and CDR2 is FQGTGA. The V gene lost 0 bases and the J gene lost 6 bases, with 5 bases spanning the gap. The CDR3 is CASSLTGAGELFF. The CDR3 DNA follows: TGTGCCAGCAGCTTAACTGGAGCCGGGGAGCTGTTTTTT.

The chain couples TRBV11-2 to TRBJ2-5; 7 positions agree with TRBD1. This CDR3 has 14 amino acids. Germline lookup yields CDR1 SGHAT and CDR2 FQNNGV. The ends lost 2 bases at V and 3 bases at J; junction bases unmatched: 3. CDR3 sequence: CASSLKGGKETQYF. CDR3 coding DNA: TGTGCCAGCAGCTTAAAAGGGGGCAAAGAGACCCAGTACTTC.

The V and J genes are TRBV7-9 and TRBJ1-6, with TRBD1 identical over 10 bases. Germline-derived CDR1 and CDR2 are SEHNR and FQNEAQ (reference sequence). The CDR3 runs 18 residues. Unmatched junction bases numbered 16, after V lost 5 bases and J lost 9 bases. CDR3 protein: CASSRHRDRGSIGSPLHF. CDR3 DNA sequence: TGTGCCAGCAGCAGACACCGGGACAGGGGATCGATCGGTTCACCCCTCCACTTT.

This rearrangement joins TRBV18 to TRBJ2-7; 9 nucleotides match TRBD1. The V gene's germline CDR1 is KGHSH and CDR2 LQKENI. CDR3 length: 16 amino acids. The V segment lost 2 bases and the J segment 3 bases; nucleotides outside the gene matches: 8. CDR3 protein: CASSPNLGQGVYEQYF. CDR3 nucleotide sequence: TGTGCCAGCTCACCAAATCTGGGACAGGGAGTCTACGAGCAGTACTTC.

V usage is TRBV11-3 and J usage is TRBJ2-3; D is perhaps TRBD2 (7 bases). Germline-derived CDR1 and CDR2 are SGHNT and YENEEA. The germline V and J ends were trimmed by 5 bases and 6 bases, with 15 bases remaining between them. This CDR3 has 14 amino acids. The CDR3 is CASSEGGTRDTQYF. As DNA, the CDR3 is TGTGCCAGCAGCGAGGGGGGGACCCGGGATACGCAGTATTTT.

The chain is built from TRBV20-1 and TRBJ1-3; no clear D gene. This CDR3 is 11 amino acids long. In germline, CDR1 is DFQATT, CDR2 SNEGSKA (reference sequence). Trimming shortened V by 6 bases and J by 4 bases, and 7 bases separated the two germline ends. In DNA form, the CDR3 reads TGCAGTGCCGTCGGGGGAAACACCATATATTTT. Encoded protein: CSAVGGNTIYF.

This clone was counted once. The V gene is TRBV7-2, the J gene TRBJ1-3; a possible D gene is TRBD1 (5 bases). Germline lookup yields CDR1 SGHTA and CDR2 FQGNSA. Trimming left V 3 bases short and J 0 bases short, with 6 bases between. CDR3 length equals 14 residues. CDR3 DNA: TGTGCCAGCAGCTTCGGGGGCTCTGGAAACACCATATATTTT. Protein product: CASSFGGSGNTIYF.

The chain has TRBV15 and TRBJ1-4; 7 nucleotides align to TRBD1. J gave up 0 bases and V 0 bases, and 10 bases lay outside the gene matches. Germline CDR1 and CDR2: LNHNV and YYDKDF (reference sequence). The CDR3 spans 19 residues. Written as DNA, the CDR3 is TGTGCCACCAGCAGAGATCGGCAGGGGACAGCTGCAACTAATGAAAAACTGTTTTTT. Its protein is CATSRDRQGTAATNEKLFF.

The chain carries TRBV12-3 or TRBV12-4 and TRBJ2-1; D possibly corresponds to TRBD1 (7 bases). The CDR3 sequence is 13 residues long. V lost 4 bases and J 9 bases, leaving 13 bases between the germline ends. CDR3 region: CASSSLRDSEQFF. As DNA, the CDR3 is TGTGCCAGCAGTTCCTTGCGGGACAGTGAGCAGTTCTTC.

The rearrangement uses TRBV19 and TRBJ2-1; TRBD2 agrees at 14 bases. Trimming took 6 bases from V and 6 from J; bases not matched to a gene: 7. This CDR3 spans 16 amino acids. The germline V gene encodes CDR1 LNHDA and CDR2 SQIVND (reference sequence). The CDR3 reads CASRRLAGGRSNEQFF. The CDR3 coding sequence is TGTGCCAGTAGACGACTAGCGGGAGGGCGCAGCAATGAGCAGTTCTTC.

This clone was seen once. V and J are TRBV7-2 and TRBJ2-1; 7 bases align to TRBD1. From germline, CDR1 is SGHTA and CDR2 FQGNSA. This CDR3 has 15 amino acids. Trimming removed 6 bases from V and 3 bases from J; junction bases left unmatched: 8. This CDR3 reads CASRRIAGGYNEQFF. In nucleotides, the CDR3 is TGTGCCAGCAGAAGAATAGCAGGGGGCTACAATGAGCAGTTCTTC.

This clone was seen a few times. The genes are TRBV12-3 or TRBV12-4 and TRBJ2-7, with 7 bases lining up with TRBD2. The CDR3 covers 12 residues. Losses at the gene ends were 6 bases for V and 3 bases for J; bases not matched to a gene: 2. The CDR3 loop reads CASSGTNYEQYF. In nucleotides, the CDR3 is TGTGCCAGCAGCGGGACTAACTACGAGCAGTACTTC.

The chain has TRBV6-2 or TRBV6-3 and TRBJ2-3, with D possibly matching TRBD2 (6 bases). The germline gives CDR1 MNHEY, CDR2 SVGEGT. Trimming left V 0 bases short and J 1 base short, with 11 bases between. The CDR3 length is 16 residues. The CDR3: CASSYSWRRGTDTQYF. CDR3 in DNA: TGTGCCAGCAGTTACTCGTGGCGGAGGGGCACAGATACGCAGTATTTT.

The V and J genes are TRBV7-7 and TRBJ1-5; D perhaps matches TRBD1 (6 bases). Trimming removed 1 base from V and 7 bases from J, with 8 bases in between. Germline V gene sequence: CDR1 SSHAT, CDR2 FNYEAQ (reference sequence). The CDR3 spans 13 residues. The CDR3 loop is CASSLDRAQPQHF. CDR3 in DNA: TGTGCCAGCAGCTTAGACAGGGCGCAGCCCCAGCATTTT.

In this sample, this clone turned up a few times. Other nucleotide sequences from this sample produce the same CDR3. V and J are TRBV9 and TRBJ1-2, with D possibly TRBD1 on 6 matching bases. Germline CDR1 is SGDLS and CDR2 is YYNGEE. CDR3 length: 12 amino acids. V was shortened by 4 bases and J by 4 bases, with 8 bases between the two germline ends. The CDR3 loop is CASSSDSYGYTF. In nucleotides, the CDR3 is TGTGCCAGCAGCTCGGACAGCTATGGCTACACCTTC.

This clone was seen only once. The chain has TRBV7-8 and TRBJ1-5; D is unresolved. Trimming took off 5 bases at V and 0 bases at J, with 14 bases between the two ends. CDR1 and CDR2 from the germline V gene are SGHVS and FQNEAQ. The CDR3 extends over 16 amino acids. CDR3 residues: CASSPMGSFSNQPQHF. The CDR3 DNA is TGTGCCAGCAGCCCGATGGGGAGCTTTAGCAATCAGCCCCAGCATTTT.

The V call is TRBV5-1, the J call TRBJ1-2; TRBD1 agrees at 7 bases. Germline V gene lookup returns CDR1 SGHRS and CDR2 YFSETQ. With 4 bases clipped from V and 6 bases from J, the junction kept 12 bases outside the gene matches. This CDR3 contains 15 residues. CDR3 in DNA: TGCGCCAGCAGCGGTGCGCAGGGGGTCCGGGATGGCTACACCTTC. It yields the protein CASSGAQGVRDGYTF.

The V gene is TRBV5-1, the J gene TRBJ1-1, with 7 bases fitting TRBD1. Germline loops: CDR1 SGHRS, CDR2 YFSETQ. After removal of 2 bases from V and 6 bases from J, the junction contained 7 bases not matched to a gene. This CDR3 is 14 amino acids long. CDR3 residues: CASSFTGAAAEAFF. The DNA of the CDR3 is TGCGCCAGCAGCTTTACAGGGGCCGCAGCTGAAGCTTTCTTT.

The CDR3 is CASSLRLAGENEQFF. CDR3 bases: TGTGCCAGCAGCTTAAGACTAGCGGGAGAAAATGAGCAGTTCTTC. The chain couples TRBV14 to TRBJ2-1, with 12 positions matching TRBD2. CDR3 size: 15 residues. The V gene end was trimmed by 5 bases and the J gene end by 7 bases; junction bases not matched to a gene: 6. The germline V gene has CDR1 SGHDN and CDR2 FVKESK.

The chain has TRBV7-9 and TRBJ1-1, with a possible D match to TRBD1 (6 bases). With 3 bases removed from V and 4 bases from J, the gap between germline ends came to 9 bases. Germline V gene data show CDR1 as SEHNR and CDR2 as FQNEAQ (reference sequence). CDR3 length: 13 amino acids. The CDR3 here is CASSFTGFTEAFF. CDR3 coding DNA: TGTGCCAGCAGCTTCACAGGGTTCACTGAAGCTTTCTTT. Filled out from reference TRBV7-9 and TRBJ1-1, the complete variable domain reads DTGVSQNPRHKITKRGQNVTFRCDPISEHNRLYWYRQTLGQGPEFLTYFQNEAQLEKSRLLSDRFSAERPKGSFSTLEIQRTEQGDSAMYLCASSFTGFTEAFFGQGTRLTVV.

This chain joins TRBV30 and TRBJ1-6; possibly TRBD1 for D (5 bases). The CDR3 loop spans 23 amino acids. Trimming shortened V by 0 bases and J by 0 bases, and 30 bases separated the two germline ends. Germline V lookup: CDR1 GTSNPN, CDR2 SVGIG (reference sequence). The CDR3 DNA follows: TGTGCCTGGAGTGTACCCTCTAGTAGAGGACATCATGTCAGAAGCTCCTATAATTCACCCCTCCACTTT. It yields the protein CAWSVPSSRGHHVRSSYNSPLHF. The full variable domain, in which reference TRBV30 and TRBJ1-6 provide the parts outside the CDR3, is SQTIHQWPATLVQPVGSPLSLECTVEGTSNPNLYWYRQAAGRGLQLLFYSVGIGQISSEVPQNLSASRPQDRQFILSSKKLLLSDSGFYLCAWSVPSSRGHHVRSSYNSPLHFGNGTRLTVT.